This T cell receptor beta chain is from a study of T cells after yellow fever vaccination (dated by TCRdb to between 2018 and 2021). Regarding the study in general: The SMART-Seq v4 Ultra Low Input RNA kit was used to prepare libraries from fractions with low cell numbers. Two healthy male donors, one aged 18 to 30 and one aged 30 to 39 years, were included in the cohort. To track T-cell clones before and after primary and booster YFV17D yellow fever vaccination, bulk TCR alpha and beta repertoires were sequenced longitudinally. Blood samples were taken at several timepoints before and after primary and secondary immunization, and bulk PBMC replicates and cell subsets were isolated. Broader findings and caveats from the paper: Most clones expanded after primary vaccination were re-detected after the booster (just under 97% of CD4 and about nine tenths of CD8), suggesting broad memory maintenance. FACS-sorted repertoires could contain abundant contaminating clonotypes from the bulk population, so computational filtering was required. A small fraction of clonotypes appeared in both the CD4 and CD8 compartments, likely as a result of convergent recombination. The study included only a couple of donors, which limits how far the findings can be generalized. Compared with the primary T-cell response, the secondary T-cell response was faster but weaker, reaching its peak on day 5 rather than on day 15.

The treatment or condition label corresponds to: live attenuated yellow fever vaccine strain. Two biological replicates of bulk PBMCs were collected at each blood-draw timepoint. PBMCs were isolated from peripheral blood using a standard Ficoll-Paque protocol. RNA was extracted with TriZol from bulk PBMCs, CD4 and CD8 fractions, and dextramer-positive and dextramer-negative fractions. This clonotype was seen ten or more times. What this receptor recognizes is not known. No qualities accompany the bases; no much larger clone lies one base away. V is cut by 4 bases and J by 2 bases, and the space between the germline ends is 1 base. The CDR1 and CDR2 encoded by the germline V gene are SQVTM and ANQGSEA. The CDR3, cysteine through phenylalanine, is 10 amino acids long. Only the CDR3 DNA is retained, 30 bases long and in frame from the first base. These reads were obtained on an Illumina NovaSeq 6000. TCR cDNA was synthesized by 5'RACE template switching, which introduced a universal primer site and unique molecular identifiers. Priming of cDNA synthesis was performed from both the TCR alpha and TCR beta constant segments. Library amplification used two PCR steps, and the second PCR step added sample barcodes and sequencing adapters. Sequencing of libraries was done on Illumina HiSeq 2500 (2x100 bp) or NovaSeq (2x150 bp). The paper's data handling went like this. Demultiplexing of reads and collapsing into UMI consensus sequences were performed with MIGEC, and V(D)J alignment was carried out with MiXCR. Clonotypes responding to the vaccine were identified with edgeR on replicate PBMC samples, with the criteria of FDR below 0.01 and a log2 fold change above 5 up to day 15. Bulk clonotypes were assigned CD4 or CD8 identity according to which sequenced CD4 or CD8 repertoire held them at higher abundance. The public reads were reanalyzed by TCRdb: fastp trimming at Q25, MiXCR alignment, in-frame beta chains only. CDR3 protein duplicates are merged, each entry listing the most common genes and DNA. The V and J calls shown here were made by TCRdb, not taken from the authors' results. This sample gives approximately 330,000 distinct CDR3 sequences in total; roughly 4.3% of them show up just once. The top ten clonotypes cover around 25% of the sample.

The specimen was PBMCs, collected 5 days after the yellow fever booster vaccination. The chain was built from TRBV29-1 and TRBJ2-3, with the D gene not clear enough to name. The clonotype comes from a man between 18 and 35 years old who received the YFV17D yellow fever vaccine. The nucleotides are TGCAGCGTTGCCACAGATACGCAGTATTTT. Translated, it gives CSVATDTQYF.